Below are 18 T cell receptor beta chains sequenced from a single sample in a study of T-cell reconstitution after alpha-beta-depleted transplantation in children. Unique molecular identifiers were incorporated when the TCRbeta library was constructed. A single record per CDR3 protein comes from TCRdb applying MiXCR to the PCR reads. The sample has some 830,000 distinct CDR3 sequences, less than 20% seen once. The sample consisted of PBMCs, mostly from graft donor cells, taken 360 days after TCRalphabeta/CD19-depleted stem cell transplant. The receptors were sampled from a male patient younger than 18 who had a stem cell transplant for acute lymphoblastic leukemia, so the T cells may come from the graft donor.

This rearrangement joins TRBV3-1 to TRBJ2-7, with D tentatively TRBD2 (6 bases). Germline CDR1 LGHDT, CDR2 YNNKEL (reference sequence). Trimming took 3 bases from V and 3 from J, leaving 12 bases between them. The CDR3 is 14 residues long. The CDR3 nucleotides read TGTGCCAGCAGCCATTTCGGGACTGTCTACGAGCAGTACTTC. Its translation: CASSHFGTVYEQYF.

This clonotype was recorded at least ten times. Since a much larger clone is just one base distant, this may be a read error. This sequence joins TRBV7-9 and TRBJ2-7; D is ambiguous. Deletions cut 0 bases from V and 5 bases from J, with 2 bases between. Per the germline V gene, CDR1 is SEHNR and CDR2 is FQNEAQ (reference sequence). The CDR3 is 11 amino acids. The CDR3 here is CASSLAHEQYF. The CDR3 region has the DNA TGTGCCAGCAGCTTAGCCCACGAGCAGTACTTC.

This clonotype turned up a few times. The chain carries TRBV4-1 and TRBJ2-7; D tentatively reads TRBD1 or TRBD2 (5 bases each). The CDR3 runs to 17 residues. V shed 2 bases and J shed 4 bases, with 21 bases lying between them. CDR1 MGHRA and CDR2 YSYEKL come from the germline V gene. Here the CDR3 reads CASSQYTGTAAHYEQYF. The CDR3 nucleotides read TGCGCCAGCAGCCAATATACTGGGACCGCTGCTCATTACGAGCAGTACTTC.

The J gene is TRBJ2-3, the V gene TRBV12-3 or TRBV12-4; TRBD2 matches at 7 bases. The V gene end was trimmed by 6 bases and the J gene end by 7 bases; junction bases not matched to a gene: 10. This CDR3 region has 14 residues. This CDR3 reads CASRPAGLAHTQYF. CDR3 coding DNA: TGTGCCAGCAGGCCAGCGGGATTGGCCCATACGCAGTATTTT.

In its sample, this clonotype was seen a few times. The V gene is TRBV5-1, the J gene TRBJ2-7; D is perhaps TRBD1 (7 bases). The length of the CDR3 is 16 residues. Trimming took 3 bases from V and 4 from J, leaving 20 bases between them. CDR1 SGHRS and CDR2 YFSETQ come from the germline V gene. In DNA, the CDR3 is TGCGCCAGCAGCTGGGCTGGGGGGACAGCAGAATACGAGCAGTACTTC. Its translation: CASSWAGGTAEYEQYF. The whole variable domain, filled in from reference TRBV5-1 and TRBJ2-7, reads KAGVTQTPRYLIKTRGQQVTLSCSPISGHRSVSWYQQTPGQGLQFLFEYFSETQRNKGNFPGRFSGRQFSNSRSEMNVSTLELGDSALYLCASSWAGGTAEYEQYFGPGTRLTVT.

At least ten counts were recorded for this clonotype. This rearrangement joins TRBV7-9 to TRBJ2-1; perhaps D is TRBD1 or TRBD2 (6 bases each). Per the germline V gene, CDR1 is SEHNR and CDR2 is FQNEAQ (reference sequence). The CDR3 is 16 residues long. Between the trimmed V and J ends, which lost 5 bases and 6 bases, there was a span of 20 bases. The CDR3 coding sequence is TGTGCCAGCAGCGCAAAGGCATGGGGGGCAGGCAATGAGCAGTTCTTC. Translated, it gives CASSAKAWGAGNEQFF.

The chain employs TRBV7-8 and TRBJ1-2; a weak D match, TRBD1 (6 bases). The V end was cut by 5 bases, the J end by 4 bases, with 14 bases between. From germline, CDR1 is SGHVS and CDR2 FQNEAQ. The CDR3 length is 14 residues. In nucleotides, the CDR3 is TGTGCCAGCAGCAGCCACAGGGTCCCCTATGGCTACACCTTC. Amino acids: CASSSHRVPYGYTF.

The rearrangement links TRBV20-1 to TRBJ2-7, with unresolved D. The V gene's germline CDR1 is DFQATT and CDR2 SNEGSKA (reference sequence). V was pared by 6 bases and J by 2 bases, with 17 bases between. The CDR3 sequence is 14 residues long. The DNA of the CDR3 is TGCAGTGCCGACGACCGGGCACCTCCCTACGAGCAGTACTTC. It codes for CSADDRAPPYEQYF.

CDR3 sequence reads: CASSQSPGPLEAFF. The CDR3 nucleotides are TGCGCCAGCAGCCAGAGCCCCGGACCACTTGAAGCTTTCTTT. V is TRBV4-1 and J is TRBJ1-1; D is undetermined. Germline assignment: CDR1 MGHRA and CDR2 YSYEKL. The CDR3 is 14 amino acids. V lost 3 bases and J lost 7, with 15 bases in between.

This clonotype occurred a few times. The chain is built from TRBV2 and TRBJ2-1; TRBD2 agrees at 16 bases. There are 19 residues in the CDR3. Germline V gene lookup returns CDR1 SNHLY and CDR2 FYNNEI. Trimming cost V 5 bases and J 4 bases; bases outside gene matches: 11. The CDR3 here is CASSPLGLAGGLWYNEQFF. Written as DNA, the CDR3 is TGTGCCAGCAGTCCTCTGGGACTAGCGGGAGGGCTCTGGTACAATGAGCAGTTCTTC.

This chain links TRBV12-3 or TRBV12-4 with TRBJ2-1, with 9 bases fitting TRBD1. The V gene end was trimmed by 6 bases and the J gene end by 8 bases; junction bases not matched to a gene: 11. The CDR3 is made up of 15 amino acids. In DNA, the CDR3 is TGTGCCAGCAGCCGCCTTGGGACAGGGTTCCATGAGCAGTTCTTC. This translates into CASSRLGTGFHEQFF.

The sample holds a few counts of this clonotype. The chain links TRBV12-3 or TRBV12-4 to TRBJ2-3, with D hard to call. This CDR3 comprises 17 residues. Trimming took off 0 bases at V and 0 bases at J, with 13 bases between the two ends. CDR3 nucleotide sequence: TGTGCCAGCAGTTTAGCGCTCTTCCCCTATAGCACAGATACGCAGTATTTT. Translation gives CASSLALFPYSTDTQYF.

The chain links TRBV7-8 to TRBJ2-1, with 10 bases fitting TRBD1. The CDR3 is 16 amino acids. V was clipped by 3 bases and J by 9 bases; unmatched bases: 11. Germline V lookup: CDR1 SGHVS, CDR2 FQNEAQ. CDR3 sequence reads: CASSLLWTGGQSEQFF. The CDR3 nucleotides read TGTGCCAGCAGCTTGCTTTGGACAGGGGGTCAGAGTGAGCAGTTCTTC. The full variable domain, completed using reference TRBV7-8 and TRBJ2-1, is GAGVSQSPRYKVAKRGQDVALRCDPISGHVSLFWYQQALGQGPEFLTYFQNEAQLDKSGLPSDRFFAERPEGSVSTLKIQRTQQEDSAVYLCASSLLWTGGQSEQFFGPGTRLTVL.

In this sample, this clonotype turned up many times. V is TRBV27 and J is TRBJ1-5; the D gene is possibly TRBD1 (6 bases). CDR1 MNHEY and CDR2 SMNVEV come from the germline V gene (reference sequence). This CDR3 contains 14 residues. The V end lost 8 bases, the J end lost 3 bases, and 14 bases lay between the germline ends. CDR3 sequence (DNA): TGTGCCAGCGGCCGCAGGACAGCCAATCAGCCCCAGCATTTT. This encodes CASGRRTANQPQHF.

This clonotype was seen repeatedly, ten times or more. This chain joins TRBV20-1 and TRBJ2-2; TRBD1 matches at 7 bases. V shed 6 bases and J 1 base; nucleotides not matched to a gene: 5. Germline CDR1 DFQATT, CDR2 SNEGSKA (reference sequence). The CDR3 totals 14 residues. The CDR3 loop reads CSAARTGNTGELFF. The CDR3 region has the DNA TGCAGTGCCGCCCGGACAGGGAACACCGGGGAGCTGTTTTTT.

This chain uses TRBV6-2 or TRBV6-3 with TRBJ2-1; 7 nucleotides line up with TRBD1. Per the germline V gene, CDR1 is MNHEY and CDR2 is SVGEGT. This CDR3 spans 15 amino acids. After removal of 1 base from V and 4 bases from J, the junction contained 4 bases not matched to a gene. The CDR3 sequence: CASSYLPGGYNEQFF. DNA of the CDR3: TGTGCCAGCAGTTACTTGCCAGGGGGATACAATGAGCAGTTCTTC.

In its sample, this clonotype was seen a few times. The rearrangement links TRBV5-1 to TRBJ1-2; no reliable D call. This CDR3 comprises 17 residues. Trimming took 3 bases from V and 7 from J, leaving 25 bases between them. The V gene's germline CDR1 is SGHRS and CDR2 YFSETQ. This CDR3 is CASSYGNGPERRSGYTF. In nucleotides, the CDR3 is TGCGCCAGCAGCTACGGCAACGGACCAGAGAGGAGGAGTGGCTACACCTTC.

This clonotype has a handful of counts. The chain recombines TRBV5-4 with TRBJ2-6; D possibly corresponds to TRBD2 (6 bases). The CDR3 is made up of 16 amino acids. The germline V and J ends were trimmed by 4 bases and 2 bases, with 13 bases remaining between them. Per the germline V gene, CDR1 is SGHNT and CDR2 is YYREEE (reference sequence). The CDR3 DNA follows: TGTGCCAGCAGCCTAAATGGGGGGACTGGGGCCAACGTCCTGACTTTC. Protein sequence: CASSLNGGTGANVLTF.